This section outlines one T cell receptor beta chain sequence together with its context. This record belongs to a study of shared clonotypes between healthy human individuals. Assay used: immunoSEQ multiplex PCR; TCRdb lists only in-frame clones, some missing. The table shows under 1 million clones, with 96% occurring only once. CDR1 is SGHAT and CDR2 is FQNNGV in the germline V gene. The CDR3 sequence is 15 residues long. The V end was cut by 0 bases, the J end by 2 bases, with 11 bases between. Only CD45RO-negative cells positively selected for CCR7 counted as naive CD8 cells, so terminally differentiated effector memory CD45RA+ cells were excluded.

The source of this sequence is a young man in good health. V and J are TRBV11-2 and TRBJ2-7; D perhaps matches TRBD2 (6 bases). Sequencing used naive CD8+ T cells sorted from blood. In DNA, the CDR3 is TGTGCCAGCAGCTTAGATCCGGAGGGCCCCTACGAGCAGTACTTC. Translated: CASSLDPEGPYEQYF.